This TCR beta chain was sequenced for a study of blood T cell repertoires in COVID-19. In the authors' workflow: Estimated nucleated cell counts came from reference gene primer amplification. TCRdb keeps only in-frame clones here, not all; method: immunoSEQ multiplex PCR. V and J calls and clone size are given by that table; D and trimming were obtained from the DNA. Here the sample spans around 120,000 clones, 80% to 90% being singletons. Each recovered donor of Cohort 3 presented with two negative PCRs, clearance, or symptom resolution. V lost 7 bases and J lost 5, with 12 bases in between. Germline assignment: CDR1 LNHDA and CDR2 SQIVND (reference sequence). The CDR3 spans 13 residues.

The receptor's source is a woman between 50 and 59 years old who had recovered from COVID-19. The specimen was PBMCs or T cells enriched from blood (not recorded which). This chain uses TRBV19 with TRBJ1-5; possibly TRBD1 for D (5 bases). The CDR3: CASTHRGDQPQHF. The CDR3, as DNA: TGTGCCAGTACCCACCGGGGGGATCAGCCCCAGCATTTT.